This T cell receptor beta chain derives from a study of vaccination and CD4 T cells after COVID-19. The Oncomine TCR Beta short-read assay was what sequenced the DNA obtained from cultured CD4+ T cells. TCRdb processed the PCR reads anew with MiXCR; each CDR3 protein has one entry. The repertoire includes about 10,000 distinct CDR3 sequences, 50% to 60% of them detected once, and about a sixth sits in the top ten. This clonotype was counted between two and nine times. Antigen: not known. The CDR3 is made up of 14 amino acids. Germline CDR1 reads LNHDA; CDR2 reads SQIVND (reference sequence). V lost 4 bases, J lost 0 bases, and 9 bases lay in between. This sample's treatment: roughly 11-day PBMC culture with coronavirus spike peptide pools or control peptides (ViraFEST assay).

This sequence originates from a human donor who had recovered from COVID-19. The V call is TRBV19, the J call TRBJ1-1, with D hard to call. What was sequenced was CD4+ T cells from blood, cultured in vitro. Written as DNA, the CDR3 is TGTGCCAGTAGTACCCGGACGGTGAACACTGAAGCTTTCTTT. This sequence encodes CASSTRTVNTEAFF.